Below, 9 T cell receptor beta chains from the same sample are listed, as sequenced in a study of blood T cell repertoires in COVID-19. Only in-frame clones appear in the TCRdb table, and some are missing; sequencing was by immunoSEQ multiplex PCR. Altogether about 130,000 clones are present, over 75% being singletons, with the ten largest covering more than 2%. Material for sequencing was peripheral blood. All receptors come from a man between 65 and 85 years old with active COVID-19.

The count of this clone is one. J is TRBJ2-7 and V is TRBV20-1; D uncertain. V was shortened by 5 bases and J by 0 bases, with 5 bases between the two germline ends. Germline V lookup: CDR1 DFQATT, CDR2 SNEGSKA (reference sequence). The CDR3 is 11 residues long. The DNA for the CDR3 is TGCAGTGCTCCGGTCTCCTACGAGCAGTACTTC. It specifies CSAPVSYEQYF.

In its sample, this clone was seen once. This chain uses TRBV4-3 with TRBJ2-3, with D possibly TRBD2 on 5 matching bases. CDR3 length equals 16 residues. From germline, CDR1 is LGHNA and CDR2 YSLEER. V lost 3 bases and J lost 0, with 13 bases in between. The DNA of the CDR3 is TGCGCCAGCAGCCAGCGGAGGAGCGGAAGCACAGATACGCAGTATTTT. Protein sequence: CASSQRRSGSTDTQYF.

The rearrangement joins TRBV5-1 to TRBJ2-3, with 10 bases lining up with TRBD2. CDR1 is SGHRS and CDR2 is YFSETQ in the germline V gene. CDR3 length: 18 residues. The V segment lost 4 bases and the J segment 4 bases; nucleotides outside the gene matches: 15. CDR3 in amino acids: CASSPSGRSAPASDTQYF. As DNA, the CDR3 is TGCGCCAGCAGCCCTAGCGGGAGATCGGCGCCGGCGTCAGATACGCAGTATTTT.

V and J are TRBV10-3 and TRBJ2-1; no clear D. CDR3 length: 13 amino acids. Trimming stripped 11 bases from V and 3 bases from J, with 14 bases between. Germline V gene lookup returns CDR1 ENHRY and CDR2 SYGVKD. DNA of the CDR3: TGTGCCGTCCAGAAGAACCTCTACAATGAGCAGTTCTTC. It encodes CAVQKNLYNEQFF.

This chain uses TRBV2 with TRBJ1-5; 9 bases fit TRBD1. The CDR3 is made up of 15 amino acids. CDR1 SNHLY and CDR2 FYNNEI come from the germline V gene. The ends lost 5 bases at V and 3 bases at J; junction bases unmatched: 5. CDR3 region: CASSRTGDNNQPQHF. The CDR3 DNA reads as TGTGCCAGCAGTCGGACAGGGGATAACAATCAGCCCCAGCATTTT.

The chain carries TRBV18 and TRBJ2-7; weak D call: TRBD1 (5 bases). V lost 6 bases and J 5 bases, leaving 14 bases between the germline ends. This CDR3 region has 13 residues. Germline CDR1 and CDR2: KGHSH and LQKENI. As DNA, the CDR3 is TGTGCCAGCTCCCAGGGTGTCCTAGACGAGCAGTACTTC. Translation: CASSQGVLDEQYF.

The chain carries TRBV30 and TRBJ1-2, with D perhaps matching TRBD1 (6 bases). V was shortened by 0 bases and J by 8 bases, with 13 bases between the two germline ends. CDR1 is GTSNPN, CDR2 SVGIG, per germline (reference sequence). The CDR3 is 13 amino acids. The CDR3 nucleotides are TGTGCCTGGAGTGTAACAGGGTTGAGAGGCTACACCTTC. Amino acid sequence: CAWSVTGLRGYTF.

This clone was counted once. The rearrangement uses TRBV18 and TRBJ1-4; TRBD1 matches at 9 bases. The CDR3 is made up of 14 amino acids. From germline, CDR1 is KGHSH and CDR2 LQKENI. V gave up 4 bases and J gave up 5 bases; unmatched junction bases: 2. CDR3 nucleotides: TGTGCCAGCTCACTTGGGACAGGGAATGAAAAACTGTTTTTT. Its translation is CASSLGTGNEKLFF.

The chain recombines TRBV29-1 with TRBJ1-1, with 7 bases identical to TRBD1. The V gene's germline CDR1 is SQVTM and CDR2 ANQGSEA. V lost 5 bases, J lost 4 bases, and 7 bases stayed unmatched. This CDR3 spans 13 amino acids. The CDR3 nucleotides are TGCAGCGTTCAAGGGGGCGTGGGCACTGAAGCTTTCTTT. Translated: CSVQGGVGTEAFF.